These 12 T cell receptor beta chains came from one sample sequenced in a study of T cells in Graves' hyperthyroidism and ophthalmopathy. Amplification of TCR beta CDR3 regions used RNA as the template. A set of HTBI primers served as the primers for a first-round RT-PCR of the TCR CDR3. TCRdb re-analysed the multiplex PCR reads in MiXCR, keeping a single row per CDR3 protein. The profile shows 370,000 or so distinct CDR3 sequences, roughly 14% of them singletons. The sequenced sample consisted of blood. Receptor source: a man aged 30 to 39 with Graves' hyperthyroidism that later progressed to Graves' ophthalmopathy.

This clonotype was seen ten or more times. CDR3 sequence (DNA): TGTGCCAGCACCGAGGTGGGACAGAGGATGAACACTGAAGCTTTCTTT. Translated, it gives CASTEVGQRMNTEAFF. The chain uses TRBV7-9 and TRBJ1-1; 7 bases line up with TRBD1. Germline V lookup: CDR1 SEHNR, CDR2 FQNEAQ (reference sequence). This CDR3 comprises 16 residues. V trimming: 7 bases; J trimming: 0 bases; junction bases outside the gene matches: 11.

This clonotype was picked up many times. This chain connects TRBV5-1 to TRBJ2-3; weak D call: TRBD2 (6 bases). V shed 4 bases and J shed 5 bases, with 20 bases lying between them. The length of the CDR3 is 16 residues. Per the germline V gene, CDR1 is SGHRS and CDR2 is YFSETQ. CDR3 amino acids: CASSPDPGVVGDTQYF. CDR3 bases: TGCGCCAGCAGCCCCGACCCGGGGGTTGTGGGAGATACGCAGTATTTT.

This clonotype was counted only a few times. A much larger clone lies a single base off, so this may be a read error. CDR3 loop: CACSPGTVGRYLHF. The CDR3 nucleotides read TGTGCCTGCAGTCCCGGGACAGTGGGAAGGTACCTCCACTTT. The chain carries TRBV12-3 or TRBV12-4 and TRBJ1-6, with 7 bases that match TRBD1. The CDR3 consists of 14 residues.

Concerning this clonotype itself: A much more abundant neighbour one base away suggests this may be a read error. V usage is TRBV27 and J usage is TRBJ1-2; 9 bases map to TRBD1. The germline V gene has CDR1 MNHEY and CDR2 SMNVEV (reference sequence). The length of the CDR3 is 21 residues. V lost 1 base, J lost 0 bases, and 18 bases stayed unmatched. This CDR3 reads CASSLFYGGPGQGHTNYGYTF. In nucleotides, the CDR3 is TGTGCCAGCAGTTTATTTTACGGCGGGCCGGGACAGGGACATACTAACTATGGCTACACCTTC.

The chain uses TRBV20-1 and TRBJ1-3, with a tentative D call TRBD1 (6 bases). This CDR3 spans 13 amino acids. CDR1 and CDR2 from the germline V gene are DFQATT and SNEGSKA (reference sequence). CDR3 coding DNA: TGCACCGCGCTGGACAGCATCGGAAACACCATATATTTT. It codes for CTALDSIGNTIYF.

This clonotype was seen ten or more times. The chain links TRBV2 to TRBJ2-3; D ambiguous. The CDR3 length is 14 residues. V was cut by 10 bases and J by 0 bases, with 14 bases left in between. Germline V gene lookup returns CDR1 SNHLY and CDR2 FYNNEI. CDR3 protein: CAILRTASTDTQYF. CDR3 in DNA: TGTGCCATCCTGAGAACAGCTAGCACAGATACGCAGTATTTT.

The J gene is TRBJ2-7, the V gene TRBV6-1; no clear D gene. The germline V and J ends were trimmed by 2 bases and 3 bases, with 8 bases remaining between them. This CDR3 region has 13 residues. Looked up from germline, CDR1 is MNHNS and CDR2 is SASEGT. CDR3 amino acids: CASSELPGYEQYF. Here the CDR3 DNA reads TGTGCCAGCAGTGAATTACCCGGCTACGAGCAGTACTTC.

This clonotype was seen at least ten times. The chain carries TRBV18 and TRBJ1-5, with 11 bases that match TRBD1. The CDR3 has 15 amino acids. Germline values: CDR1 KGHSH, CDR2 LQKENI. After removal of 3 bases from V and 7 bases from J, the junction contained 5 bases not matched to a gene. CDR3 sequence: CASSPGQGANQPQHF. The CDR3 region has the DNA TGTGCCAGCTCACCCGGACAGGGGGCGAACCAGCCCCAGCATTTT.

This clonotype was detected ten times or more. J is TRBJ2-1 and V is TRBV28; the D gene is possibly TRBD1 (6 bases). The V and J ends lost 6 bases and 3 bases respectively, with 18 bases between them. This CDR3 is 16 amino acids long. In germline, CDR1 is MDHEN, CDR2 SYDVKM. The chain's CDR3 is CASRFTDSSNYNEQFF. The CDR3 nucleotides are TGTGCCAGCAGATTTACGGACAGCTCTAACTACAATGAGCAGTTCTTC.

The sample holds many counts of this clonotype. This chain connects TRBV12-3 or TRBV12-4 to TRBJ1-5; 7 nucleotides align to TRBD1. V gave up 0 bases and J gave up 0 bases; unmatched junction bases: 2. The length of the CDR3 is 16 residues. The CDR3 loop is CASSLAGDSSNQPQHF. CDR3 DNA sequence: TGTGCCAGCAGTTTAGCGGGGGACAGTAGCAATCAGCCCCAGCATTTT.

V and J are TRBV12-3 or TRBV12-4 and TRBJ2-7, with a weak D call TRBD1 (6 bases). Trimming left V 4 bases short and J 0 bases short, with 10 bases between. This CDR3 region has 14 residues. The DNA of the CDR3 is TGTGCCAGCAGTTCCCAGGGACACTCCTACGAGCAGTACTTC. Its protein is CASSSQGHSYEQYF.

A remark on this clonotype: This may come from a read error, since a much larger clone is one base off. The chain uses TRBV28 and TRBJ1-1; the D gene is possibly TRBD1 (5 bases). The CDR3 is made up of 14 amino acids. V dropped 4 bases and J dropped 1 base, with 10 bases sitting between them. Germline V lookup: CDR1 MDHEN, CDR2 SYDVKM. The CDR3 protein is CASSYGGGNTEAFF. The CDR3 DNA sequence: TGTGCCAGCAGTTACGGGGGGGGGAACACTGAAGCTTTCTTT.